The 9 T cell receptor beta chains in this list originate from one sample, sequenced in a study of blood T cell repertoires in COVID-19. Some clones are missing from TCRdb's copy, which holds only in-frame ones; the method was immunoSEQ multiplex PCR. The sample lists about 63,000 clones, roughly four fifths occurring once. Sample: peripheral blood. These receptors originate from a man aged 55 to 69 with COVID-19, enrolled during active disease.

CDR3 bases: TGTGCCTGGACCCAGAACACCGGGGAGCTGTTTTTT. Translated, it gives CAWTQNTGELFF. The V call is TRBV30, the J call TRBJ2-2; D gene ambiguous. V lost 4 bases to trimming and J lost 1 base, with 4 bases between them. The CDR3 consists of 12 residues. Germline V lookup: CDR1 GTSNPN, CDR2 SVGIG (reference sequence).

This clone appeared a single time. The chain links TRBV5-4 to TRBJ2-3, with TRBD2 matching 12 bases. The CDR3 loop spans 18 amino acids. V lost 3 bases and J lost 5; bases outside the gene matches: 13. Germline V gives CDR1 SGHNT, CDR2 YYREEE (reference sequence). The CDR3 here is CASSSPRWLAGGQDTQYF. The CDR3 DNA follows: TGTGCCAGCAGCTCCCCCCGTTGGCTAGCGGGGGGGCAAGATACGCAGTATTTT. Full variable domain (outside the CDR3, taken from reference TRBV5-4 and TRBJ2-3): ETGVTQSPTHLIKTRGQQVTLRCSSQSGHNTVSWYQQALGQGPQFIFQYYREEENGRGNFPPRFSGLQFPNYSSELNVNALELDDSALYLCASSSPRWLAGGQDTQYFGPGTRLTVL.

The chain joins TRBV2 to TRBJ1-1; D remains unclear. V shed 7 bases and J shed 0 bases, with 9 bases lying between them. This CDR3 comprises 13 residues. CDR1 and CDR2 (germline): SNHLY, FYNNEI. In DNA, the CDR3 is TGTGCCAGCATAACAGCCATGAACACTGAAGCTTTCTTT. Its translation: CASITAMNTEAFF. The entire variable domain, with the rest obtained from reference TRBV2 and TRBJ1-1, is as follows: EPEVTQTPSHQVTQMGQEVILRCVPISNHLYFYWYRQILGQKVEFLVSFYNNEISEKSEIFDDQFSVERPDGSNFTLKIRSTKLEDSAMYFCASITAMNTEAFFGQGTRLTVV.

This clone has only a few counts. This sequence joins TRBV4-3 and TRBJ2-6, with D perhaps TRBD1 (5 bases). This CDR3 comprises 18 residues. The germline CDR1 and CDR2 sequences are LGHNA and YSLEER. The V gene lost 0 bases and the J gene lost 0 bases, with 12 bases spanning the gap. This CDR3 reads CASSQDLARVSGANVLTF. The CDR3 bases are TGCGCCAGCAGCCAAGATTTAGCCAGGGTCTCTGGGGCCAACGTCCTGACTTTC.

The chain carries TRBV7-9 and TRBJ2-1; possible D gene TRBD2, 6 bases. The germline V and J ends were trimmed by 7 bases and 7 bases, with 11 bases remaining between them. The CDR3 sequence is 12 residues long. Germline CDR1 is SEHNR and CDR2 is FQNEAQ (reference sequence). The CDR3 region has the DNA TGTGCCAGCACCCTGCGGGAAAATGAGCAGTTCTTC. It yields the protein CASTLRENEQFF.

The chain is built from TRBV4-2 and TRBJ2-1; TRBD2 aligns across 16 bases. Trimming at V came to 3 bases and at J to 9 bases, leaving 2 bases not matched to a gene. The CDR3 has 15 residues. Germline lookup yields CDR1 LGHNA and CDR2 YNFKEQ. The CDR3 here is CASSQGLAGGFEQFF. In DNA form, the CDR3 reads TGTGCCAGCAGCCAGGGACTAGCGGGAGGGTTTGAGCAGTTCTTC.

This clone was seen a single time. The rearrangement uses TRBV14 and TRBJ1-2; possibly TRBD1 for D (6 bases). Deletions cut 5 bases from V and 4 bases from J, with 8 bases between. Germline V gene data show CDR1 as SGHDN and CDR2 as FVKESK. The CDR3 has 12 residues. The CDR3 reads CASSAQGYGYTF. The CDR3 DNA reads TGTGCCAGCAGCGCACAGGGCTATGGCTACACCTTC.

The gene calls are TRBV7-3 and TRBJ2-1; TRBD2 aligns across 8 bases. The CDR3 runs 12 residues. CDR1 and CDR2 (germline): SGHTA, FQGTGA. Trimming removed 5 bases from V and 7 bases from J; junction bases left unmatched: 1. This CDR3 is CASSTGGNEQFF. The CDR3 region has the DNA TGTGCCAGCAGCACGGGGGGGAATGAGCAGTTCTTC.

The V call is TRBV7-2, the J call TRBJ2-2; 9 bases are shared with TRBD1. This CDR3 has 16 amino acids. V lost 4 bases to trimming and J lost 4 bases; unmatched junction nucleotides: 7. Germline V gene data show CDR1 as SGHTA and CDR2 as FQGNSA. CDR3 DNA: TGTGCCAGCAGCTCAATCGGGACAGGGATCACCGGGGAGCTGTTTTTT. Amino acids: CASSSIGTGITGELFF.